These 8 T cell receptor beta chains came from one sample sequenced in a study of cytomegalovirus exposure and HLA in healthy donors. Both 60 Vbeta primers and 13 Jbeta primers went into the PCR. Clones were read by immunoSEQ multiplex PCR, and TCRdb kept only the in-frame ones, dropping some. This sample lists some 140,000 clones; its ten largest clones have under 2%. Sequenced sample: PBMCs. The receptors derive from a woman aged 40 to 50 in good health and CMV-seronegative.

This rearrangement joins TRBV7-2 to TRBJ2-7; D is possibly TRBD2 (5 bases). Germline CDR1 SGHTA, CDR2 FQGNSA. Trimming stripped 2 bases from V and 5 bases from J, with 10 bases between. The CDR3 runs 13 residues. The CDR3 loop is CASSLREGHEQYV. CDR3 in DNA: TGTGCCAGCAGCTTAAGAGAGGGCCACGAGCAGTACGTC.

The chain has TRBV7-2 and TRBJ2-5; 9 bases fit TRBD1. The CDR3 contains 14 residues. V shed 3 bases and J 5 bases; nucleotides not matched to a gene: 4. Looked up from germline, CDR1 is SGHTA and CDR2 is FQGNSA. The CDR3 DNA reads as TGTGCCAGCAGCTTTGGACAGGGGAGGGAGACCCAGTACTTC. Its translation: CASSFGQGRETQYF. The full variable domain, in which reference TRBV7-2 and TRBJ2-5 provide the parts outside the CDR3, is GAGVSQSPSNKVTEKGKDVELRCDPISGHTALYWYRQSLGQGLEFLIYFQGNSAPDKSGLPSDRFSAERTGGSVSTLTIQRTQQEDSAVYLCASSFGQGRETQYFGPGTRLLVL.

J is TRBJ2-7 and V is TRBV11-2; D is unresolved. Trimming removed 1 base from V and 5 bases from J, with 9 bases in between. CDR1 is SGHAT, CDR2 FQNNGV, per germline. The CDR3 runs to 13 residues. CDR3 protein: CASSLAGTDEQYV. The CDR3 nucleotides are TGTGCCAGCAGCTTAGCAGGTACAGACGAGCAGTACGTC.

The CDR3 nucleotides read TGTGCCAGCAGCCGGGACAGACGAGGAGCCTACGAGCAGTACGTC. Translated: CASSRDRRGAYEQYV. The V call is TRBV6-5, the J call TRBJ2-7, with 7 bases that match TRBD1. With V trimmed by 6 bases and J by 2 bases, 10 bases remained unmatched. Germline loops: CDR1 MNHEY, CDR2 SVGAGI. The CDR3 is made up of 15 amino acids.

In nucleotides, the CDR3 is TGTGCCAGCAGTCCTTCTGACAGGGGGCTGGCCGGGGAGCTGTTTTTT. Protein product: CASSPSDRGLAGELFF. The rearrangement joins TRBV28 to TRBJ2-2; 10 nucleotides agree with TRBD1. There are 16 residues in the CDR3. Per the germline V gene, CDR1 is MDHEN and CDR2 is SYDVKM. Germline trimming cut 5 bases from V and 6 bases from J; bases unmatched to any gene: 9. Full variable domain (rest looked up from reference TRBV28 and TRBJ2-2): DVKVTQSSRYLVKRTGEKVFLECVQDMDHENMFWYRQDPGLGLRLIYFSYDVKMKEKGDIPEGYSVSREKKERFSLILESASTNQTSMYLCASSPSDRGLAGELFFGEGSRLTVL.

The chain has TRBV4-1 and TRBJ2-7; 8 positions agree with TRBD1. V trimming: 4 bases; J trimming: 2 bases; junction bases outside the gene matches: 7. Germline V gene sequence: CDR1 MGHRA, CDR2 YSYEKL. The CDR3 runs 15 residues. CDR3 DNA: TGCGCCAGCAGCCCAGGACAGGGTGGGGCCTACGAGCAGTACGTC. Translated, it gives CASSPGQGGAYEQYV.

This sequence joins TRBV15 and TRBJ2-7; 7 positions match TRBD1. CDR3 length: 15 residues. The V and J ends lost 5 bases and 7 bases, in that order; junction bases with no gene match: 14. Germline CDR1 is LNHNV and CDR2 is YYDKDF (reference sequence). The DNA of the CDR3 is TGTGCCACCAGCCCCGCGAGGCTGAACAGGGGAGAGCAGTACTTC. Protein sequence: CATSPARLNRGEQYF.

This sequence joins TRBV6-5 and TRBJ1-2, with D perhaps matching TRBD1 (6 bases). V gave up 2 bases and J gave up 0 bases, with 10 bases separating them. Germline loops: CDR1 MNHEY, CDR2 SVGAGI. This CDR3 is built from 15 residues. DNA for the CDR3: TGTGCCAGCAGTTACCACGACAGGTCTAACTATGGCTACACCTTC. It encodes CASSYHDRSNYGYTF.